This paragraph reports one T cell receptor (beta chain). Its antigen target is currently unknown. No base quality information exists; no much larger clone differs at one position. One collaborating source in Seattle enrolled patients during active infection and followed them longitudinally through the course of disease. The collaborating institutions used their own protocols to collect whole blood in K2EDTA tubes. For TCRbeta analysis, collaborator samples were shipped as frozen whole blood, as isolated PBMCs, or as DNA extracted from either sample type. These data are taken from a study of blood T cell repertoires in COVID-19 (dated by TCRdb to 2018 to 2020). Regarding the complete study: Collaborator samples came from the United States, Italy and Spain and covered acute and convalescent phases of COVID-19. Deeply sampled blood TCRbeta repertoires from subjects exposed to, actively infected with, or recovered from COVID-19 were included in the dataset. The prospective study material was composed of cDNA or gDNA derived from T cells, B-cell-depleted T cells, or PBMCs. The repertoires were released in a freely available public database meant as a resource for research on the immune response to SARS-CoV-2. Where available, HLA class I and class II types were taken from metadata supplied by the sample provider and were not determined by assay-based typing. A de-identified subject ID, COVID-19 status, age in years and sex were almost always included in the sample metadata. Samples were obtained from the ongoing ImmuneRACE study (first 160 participants) and from roughly 1,300 subjects provided by 6 global collaborators.

Results and caveats for the whole study, not just this receptor: The quantity of clinical and demographic metadata differed by source and by participant and was supplied without curation.

For this chain, trimming is 3 bases at the V end and 4 bases at the J end, and the number of junction bases without a gene match is 4. From the germline V gene (reference sequence), CDR1 is MNHEY and CDR2 is SMNVEV. CDR3 length: 14 amino acids, cysteine to phenylalanine. Only CDR3 DNA remains: 42 bases, in frame from the first base. TCRbeta CDR3 regions were amplified from genomic DNA using the immunoSEQ Assay, a bias-controlled multiplex PCR. Concerning the study's data processing: Within the assay, amplification of reference gene primers was used to estimate how many nucleated cells each sample contained. To quantify the absolute abundance of each unique TCRbeta CDR3 rearrangement, sequence reads were collapsed and filtered. For each sample, productive Simpson clonality was calculated as the square root of Simpson's diversity index across productive rearrangements. Entries here come from immuneACCESS through TCRdb and include only in-frame sequences with V and J called. Some clones fail to appear in such tables; in the studies checked, an unresolved V gene covers under half of the shortfall, and the cause of the remainder is unknown. V, J and clone size reflect that table, while D and trimming were determined from the DNA. Here the sample has roughly 49,000 clones; just over 90% occur a single time. The ten largest clones take up around 1% of the sample.

Material: peripheral blood. The source of this sequence is a man aged 60 to 75 with COVID-19, enrolled during active disease. Recombination connected TRBV27 to TRBJ2-7, with TRBD1 matching 9 junction bases. In nucleotides, the sequence is TGTGCCAGCAGTTTCCAGGGACAGGGTTACGAGCAGTACTTC. Its translation is CASSFQGQGYEQYF.